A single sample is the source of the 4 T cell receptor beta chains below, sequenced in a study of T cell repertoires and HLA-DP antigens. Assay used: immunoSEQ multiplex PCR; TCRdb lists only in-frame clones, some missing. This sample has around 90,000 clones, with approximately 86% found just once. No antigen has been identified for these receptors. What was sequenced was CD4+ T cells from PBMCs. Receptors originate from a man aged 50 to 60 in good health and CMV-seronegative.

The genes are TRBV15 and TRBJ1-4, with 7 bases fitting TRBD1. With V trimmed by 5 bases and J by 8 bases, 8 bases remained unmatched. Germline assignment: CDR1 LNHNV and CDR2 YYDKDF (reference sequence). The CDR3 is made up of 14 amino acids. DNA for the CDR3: TGTGCCACCAGCCTGGGAGGGGGCAGAGAAAAACTGTTTTTT. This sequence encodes CATSLGGGREKLFF.

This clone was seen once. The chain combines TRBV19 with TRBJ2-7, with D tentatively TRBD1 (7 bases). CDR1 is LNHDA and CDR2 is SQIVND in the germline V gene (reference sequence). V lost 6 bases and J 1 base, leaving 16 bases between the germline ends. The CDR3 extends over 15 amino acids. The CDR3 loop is CASSSRQGGSYEQYF. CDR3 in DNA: TGTGCCAGTAGCAGCAGACAGGGAGGATCCTACGAGCAGTACTTC.

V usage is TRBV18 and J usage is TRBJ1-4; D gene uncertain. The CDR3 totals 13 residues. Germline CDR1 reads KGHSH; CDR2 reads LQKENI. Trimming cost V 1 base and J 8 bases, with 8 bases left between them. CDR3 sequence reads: CASSPQPGEKLFF. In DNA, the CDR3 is TGTGCCAGCTCACCACAGCCTGGGGAAAAACTGTTTTTT. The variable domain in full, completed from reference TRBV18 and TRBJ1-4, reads NAGVMQNPRHLVRRRGQEARLRCSPMKGHSHVYWYRQLPEEGLKFMVYLQKENIIDESGMPKERFSAEFPKEGPSILRIQQVVRGDSAAYFCASSPQPGEKLFFGSGTQLSVL.

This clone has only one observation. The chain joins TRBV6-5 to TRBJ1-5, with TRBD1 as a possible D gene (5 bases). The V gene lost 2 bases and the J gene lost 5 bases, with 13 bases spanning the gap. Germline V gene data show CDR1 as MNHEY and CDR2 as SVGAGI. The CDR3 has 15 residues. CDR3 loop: CASSYNRAGDQPQHF. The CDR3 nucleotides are TGTGCCAGCAGTTACAATAGGGCGGGGGATCAGCCCCAGCATTTT.